This T cell receptor beta chain was identified in a study of breast tumors, draining lymph nodes, adjacent tissues listed by TCRdb under 2016. General notes on the study: In breast cancer patients, the study compared the TCR beta repertoires of tumor, adjacent nontumor tissue and axillary lymph nodes. In human breast cancer, the study set out to assess how tumor, surrounding tissue and draining lymph node repertoires relate to one another and whether T cells might be exchanged between them. The full study reports these points: Tumor and nontumor tissue repertoires were found to be significantly more similar in luminal-like than in basal-like breast cancer. The study presented the conclusion that tumor T cells originate in lymph nodes as consistent with a hypothesis, not as something directly demonstrated. Tumors showed preferential V and J gene usage, and their T-cell repertoire diversity fell below that of lymph nodes yet above that of nontumor tissue. The data were considered consistent with most tumor T cells being derived from the lymph node and subsequently expanding within tumor tissue.

Instrument on record: Illumina HiSeq 2000. Multiplex PCR amplification was used to generate the TCR beta chain libraries. High-throughput sequencing was used to analyze the amplified TCR beta chain products. TCRdb applied fastp at Q25 and MiXCR to the public reads, then kept only in-frame beta chains. Every distinct CDR3 protein forms one entry, paired with its most common genes and DNA. In all, the sample holds about 220,000 distinct CDR3 sequences, and under 35% of those were seen once. The top ten clones comprise under 4.5% of the sample. About this clonotype: The antigen it binds to is not known. The junction departs from germline at one end; a sequencing error may be responsible.

Lymph node samples were obtained from the axillary draining lymph nodes of breast cancer patients. In the germline V gene (reference sequence), CDR1 corresponds to DFQATT and CDR2 to SNEGSKA. From the cysteine through the phenylalanine, the CDR3 covers 14 amino acids. CDR3 DNA only is kept here, 42 bases in frame from base 1. Recombination linked TRBV20-1 to TRBJ1-6; TRBD1 is perhaps the D gene, given 6 matching bases. The TCR originated in a female donor with breast cancer. Some clones in this sample may be carry-over from other donors' samples. Sample: axillary lymph node tissue. The CDR3 here reads CSARERGRGSPLHF. Read as DNA, the sequence is TGCAGTGCCAGAGAGAGGGGGAGAGGGTCACCCCTCCACTTT.